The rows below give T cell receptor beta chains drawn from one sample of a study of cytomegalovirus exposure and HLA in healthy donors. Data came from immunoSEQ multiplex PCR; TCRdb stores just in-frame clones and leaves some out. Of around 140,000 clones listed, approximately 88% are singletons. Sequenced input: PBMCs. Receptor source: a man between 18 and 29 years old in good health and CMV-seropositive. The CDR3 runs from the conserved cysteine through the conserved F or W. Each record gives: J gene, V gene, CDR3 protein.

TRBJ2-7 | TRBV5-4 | CASSLRQGGYYEQYF
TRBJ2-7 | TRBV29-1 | CSVAWGQGPYEQYF
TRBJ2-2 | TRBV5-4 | CASNEPTTGELFF
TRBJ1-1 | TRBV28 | CASALGQGKAFF
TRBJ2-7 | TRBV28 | CASRQPGDTQYF
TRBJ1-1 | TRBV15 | CATSRDRVNTEAFF
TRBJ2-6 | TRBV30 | CAWTSIRTSGGYGANVLTF
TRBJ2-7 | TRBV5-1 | CASSLGDRAYEQYF
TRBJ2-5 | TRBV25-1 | CASRGTGSTETQYF
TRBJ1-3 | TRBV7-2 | CASRSTQESSGNTIYF
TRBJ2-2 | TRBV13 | CASSFKGGLAGGSTGELFF
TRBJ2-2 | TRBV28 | CASKLRGANTGELFF
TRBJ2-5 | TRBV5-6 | CASSLGGQQETQYF
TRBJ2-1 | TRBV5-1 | CASSLASGQGSEQFF
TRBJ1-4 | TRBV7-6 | CASSDRPGSTNEKLFF
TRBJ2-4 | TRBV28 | CASSLAGDLAKNIQYF
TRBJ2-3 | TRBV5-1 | CASSSLGDTQYF
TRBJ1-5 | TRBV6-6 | CASRTGGESQPQHF
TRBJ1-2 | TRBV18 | CASTDQGNYGYTF
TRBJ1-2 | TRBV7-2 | CASRPQGNYGYTF
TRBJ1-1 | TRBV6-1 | CASSEDSFTEAFF
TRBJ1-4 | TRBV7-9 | CASSSRGGVEKLFF
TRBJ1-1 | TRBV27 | CASSSLLRVETEAFF
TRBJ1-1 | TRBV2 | CASRRGSPEAFF
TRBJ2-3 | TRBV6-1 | CASSEIQGATDTQYF
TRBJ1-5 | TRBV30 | CAWSAGINSNQPQHF
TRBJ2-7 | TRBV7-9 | CASSPDYEQYF
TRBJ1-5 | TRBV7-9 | CASSLQGTQPQHF
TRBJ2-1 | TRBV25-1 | CATEGDTLYNEQFF
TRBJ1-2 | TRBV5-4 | CASSPSGGSGAYGYTF
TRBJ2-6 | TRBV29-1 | CSVEKTGGTGANVLTF
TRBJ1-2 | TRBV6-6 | CASRGGYGYTF
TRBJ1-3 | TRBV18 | CASSPSGIGGNTIYF
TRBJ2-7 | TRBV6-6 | CASSFTAYEQYF
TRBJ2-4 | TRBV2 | CASSRGLGENIQYF
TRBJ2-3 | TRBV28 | CASSSPGQGTDTQYF
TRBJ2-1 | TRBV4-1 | CASSQGTGNSEQFF
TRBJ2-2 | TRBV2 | CASTSGTSGTGELFF
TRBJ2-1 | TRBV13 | CASSLRDYNEQFF
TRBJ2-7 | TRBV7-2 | CASSLEVGQPAYEQYF
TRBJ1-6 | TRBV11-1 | CASSKRQGVNSPLHF
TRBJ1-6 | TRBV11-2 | CASSLRQVNSPLHF
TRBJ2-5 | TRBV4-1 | CASSQNLAGAGWETQYF
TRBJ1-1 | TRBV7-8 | CASSFAGYHNQEAFF
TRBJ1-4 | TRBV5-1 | CASSPGTGAGNEKLFF